The source of this TCR beta chain is a study of blood T cell repertoires in COVID-19. The ends were cut back, 5 bases at V and 4 bases at J, with 14 bases in the middle. This CDR3 comprises 14 residues. CDR1 and CDR2 from the germline V gene are SEHNR and FQNEAQ (reference sequence). Method: immunoSEQ multiplex PCR; TCRdb's copy keeps in-frame clones and lacks some. The sample lists about 80,000 clones; about four fifths were seen once. The V and J genes are TRBV7-9 and TRBJ1-2; TRBD1 might be the D (5 bases). The clonotype originates from a human donor in a cohort sampled during active COVID-19. The sample taken for sequencing was peripheral blood. This CDR3 reads CASSQAAGSYGYTF. The DNA of the CDR3 is TGTGCCAGCAGCCAGGCGGCAGGGTCCTATGGCTACACCTTC.